The clone carrying this T cell receptor (beta chain) was detected only once. The data stem from a study of blood T cell repertoires in COVID-19. Turning to the study itself: From the United States, Italy and Spain came samples of acute and convalescent COVID-19.

Trimming took off 1 base at V and 3 bases at J, with 15 bases between the two ends. CDR3 length equals 16 residues. Looked up from germline, CDR1 is MGHRA and CDR2 is YSYEKL. Authors' processing steps: Nucleated cell number was recorded as an estimate derived from reference gene primer amplification. Produced via immunoSEQ multiplex PCR; TCRdb's table is partial and in-frame only. The V and J calls and clone size come from that table; D and trimming were worked out from the DNA. Here the sample spans some 210,000 clones, around four fifths being singletons. The sequence derives from a human donor in a cohort sampled during active COVID-19. The chain uses TRBV4-1 and TRBJ1-2; D may be TRBD1 (6 bases). What was sequenced was peripheral blood. This CDR3 is CASSQGQGIVYYGYTF. The CDR3 nucleotides read TGCGCCAGCAGCCAAGGGCAGGGGATTGTTTACTATGGCTACACCTTC.